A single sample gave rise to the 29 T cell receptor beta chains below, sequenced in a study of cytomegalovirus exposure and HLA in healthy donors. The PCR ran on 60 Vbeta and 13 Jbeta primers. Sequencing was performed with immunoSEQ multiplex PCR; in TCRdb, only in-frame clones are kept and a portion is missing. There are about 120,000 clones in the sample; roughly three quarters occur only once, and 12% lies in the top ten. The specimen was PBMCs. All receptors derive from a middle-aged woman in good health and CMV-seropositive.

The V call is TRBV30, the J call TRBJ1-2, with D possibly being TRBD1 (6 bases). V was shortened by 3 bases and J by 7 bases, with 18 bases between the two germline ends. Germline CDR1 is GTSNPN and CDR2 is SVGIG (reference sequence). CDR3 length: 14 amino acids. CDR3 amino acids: CAWSVTGGASGYTF. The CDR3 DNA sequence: TGTGCCTGGAGCGTGACGGGGGGGGCAAGTGGCTACACCTTC.

CDR3 sequence (DNA): TGTGCCAGCAGCCCGGGCGGGCTAGCGGGGAAAGAGACCCAGTACTTC. Amino acid sequence: CASSPGGLAGKETQYF. V gene TRBV9 combines with J gene TRBJ2-5; the match to TRBD2 covers 9 bases. V gave up 4 bases and J gave up 3 bases; unmatched junction bases: 10. From germline, CDR1 is SGDLS and CDR2 YYNGEE. The CDR3 runs to 16 residues. Variable domain in full (rest from reference TRBV9 and TRBJ2-5): DSGVTQTPKHLITATGQRVTLRCSPRSGDLSVYWYQQSLDQGLQFLIQYYNGEERAKGNILERFSAQQFPDLHSELNLSSLELGDSALYFCASSPGGLAGKETQYFGPGTRLLVL.

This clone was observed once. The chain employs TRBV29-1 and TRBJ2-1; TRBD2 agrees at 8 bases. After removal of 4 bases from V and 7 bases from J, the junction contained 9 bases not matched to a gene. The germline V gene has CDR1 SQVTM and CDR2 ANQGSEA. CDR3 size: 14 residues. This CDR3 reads CSVVTGGPSNEQFF. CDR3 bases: TGCAGCGTTGTCACGGGGGGGCCTTCAAATGAGCAGTTCTTC.

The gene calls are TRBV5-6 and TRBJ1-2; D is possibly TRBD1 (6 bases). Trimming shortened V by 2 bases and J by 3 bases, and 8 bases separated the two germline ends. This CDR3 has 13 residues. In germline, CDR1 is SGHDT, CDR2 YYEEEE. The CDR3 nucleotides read TGTGCCAGCAGCTTACAGGGTTACTATGGCTACACCTTC. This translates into CASSLQGYYGYTF. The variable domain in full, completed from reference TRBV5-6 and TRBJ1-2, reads DAGVTQSPTHLIKTRGQQVTLRCSPKSGHDTVSWYQQALGQGPQFIFQYYEEEERQRGNFPDRFSGHQFPNYSSELNVNALLLGDSALYLCASSLQGYYGYTFGSGTRLTVV.

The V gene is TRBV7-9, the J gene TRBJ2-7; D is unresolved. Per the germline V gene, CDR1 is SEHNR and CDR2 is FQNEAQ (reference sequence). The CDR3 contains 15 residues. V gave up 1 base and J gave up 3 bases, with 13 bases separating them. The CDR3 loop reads CASSLGVAPNYEQYF. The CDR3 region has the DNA TGTGCCAGCAGCTTAGGAGTCGCCCCTAACTACGAGCAGTACTTC.

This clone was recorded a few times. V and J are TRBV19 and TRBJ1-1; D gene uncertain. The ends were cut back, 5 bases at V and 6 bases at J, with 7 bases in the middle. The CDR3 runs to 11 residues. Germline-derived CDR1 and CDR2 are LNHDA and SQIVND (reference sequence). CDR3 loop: CASSYSSEAFF. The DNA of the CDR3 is TGTGCCAGTAGTTACAGCTCTGAAGCTTTCTTT.

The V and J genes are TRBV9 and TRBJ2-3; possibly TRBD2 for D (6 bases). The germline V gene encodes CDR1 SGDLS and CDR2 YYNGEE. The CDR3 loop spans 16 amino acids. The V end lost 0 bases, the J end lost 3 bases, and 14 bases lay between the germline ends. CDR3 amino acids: CASSVARRGRTDTQYF. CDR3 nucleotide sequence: TGTGCCAGCAGCGTAGCGCGGCGGGGACGGACAGATACGCAGTATTTT.

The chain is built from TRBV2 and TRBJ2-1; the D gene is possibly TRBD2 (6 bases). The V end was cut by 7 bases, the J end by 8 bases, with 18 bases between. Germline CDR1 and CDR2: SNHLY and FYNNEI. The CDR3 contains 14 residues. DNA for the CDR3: TGTGCCAGCAATCGGGGGACCCTTAGCCATGAGCAGTTCTTC. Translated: CASNRGTLSHEQFF.

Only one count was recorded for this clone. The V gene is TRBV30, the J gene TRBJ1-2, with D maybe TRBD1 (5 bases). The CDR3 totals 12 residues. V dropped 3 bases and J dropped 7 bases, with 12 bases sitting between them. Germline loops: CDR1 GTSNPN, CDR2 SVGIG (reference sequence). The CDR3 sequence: CAWSGRVGGYTF. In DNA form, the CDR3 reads TGTGCCTGGAGCGGCAGGGTAGGTGGCTACACCTTC.

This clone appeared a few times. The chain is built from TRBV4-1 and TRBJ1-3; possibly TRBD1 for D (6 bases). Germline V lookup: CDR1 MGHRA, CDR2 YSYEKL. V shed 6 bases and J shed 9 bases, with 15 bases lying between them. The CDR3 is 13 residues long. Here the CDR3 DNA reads TGCGCCAGCAGGGGGGCAGGGAGAGGCACCATATATTTT. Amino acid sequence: CASRGAGRGTIYF.

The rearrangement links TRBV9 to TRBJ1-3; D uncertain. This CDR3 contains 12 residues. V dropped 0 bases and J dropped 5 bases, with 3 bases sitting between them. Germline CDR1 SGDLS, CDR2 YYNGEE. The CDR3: CASSVDRNTIYF. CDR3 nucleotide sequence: TGTGCCAGCAGCGTAGACAGAAACACCATATATTTT.

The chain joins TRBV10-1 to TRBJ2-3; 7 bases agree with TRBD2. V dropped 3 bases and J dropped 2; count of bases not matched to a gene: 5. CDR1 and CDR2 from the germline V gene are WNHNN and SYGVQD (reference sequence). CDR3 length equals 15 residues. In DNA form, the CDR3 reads TGCGCCAGCAGTGATACGGGGGGATACACAGATACGCAGTATTTT. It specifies CASSDTGGYTDTQYF.

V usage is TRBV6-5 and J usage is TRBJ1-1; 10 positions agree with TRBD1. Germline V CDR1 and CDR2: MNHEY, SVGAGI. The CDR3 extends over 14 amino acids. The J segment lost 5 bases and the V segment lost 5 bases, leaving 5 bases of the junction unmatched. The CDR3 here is CASSRDRGPTEAFF. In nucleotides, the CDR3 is TGTGCCAGCAGTAGAGACAGGGGGCCGACTGAAGCTTTCTTT.

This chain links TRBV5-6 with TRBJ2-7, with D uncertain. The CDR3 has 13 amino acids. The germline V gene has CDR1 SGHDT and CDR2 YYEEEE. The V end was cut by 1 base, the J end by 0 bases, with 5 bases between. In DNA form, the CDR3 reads TGTGCCAGCAGCTTGTCCAGCTCCTACGAGCAGTACTTC. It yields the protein CASSLSSSYEQYF.

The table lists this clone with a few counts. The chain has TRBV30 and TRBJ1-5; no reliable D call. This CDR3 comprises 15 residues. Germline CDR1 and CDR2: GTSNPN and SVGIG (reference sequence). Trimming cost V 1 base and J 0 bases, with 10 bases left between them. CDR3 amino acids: CAWSAGGDSNQPQHF. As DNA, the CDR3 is TGTGCCTGGAGTGCTGGCGGCGATAGCAATCAGCCCCAGCATTTT.

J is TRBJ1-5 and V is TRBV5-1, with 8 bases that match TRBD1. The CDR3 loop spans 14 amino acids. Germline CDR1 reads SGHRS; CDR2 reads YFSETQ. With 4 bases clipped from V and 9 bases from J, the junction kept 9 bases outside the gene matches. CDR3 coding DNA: TGCGCCAGCAGCACCGGACAGGGCAGTTCGCCCCAGCATTTT. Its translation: CASSTGQGSSPQHF.

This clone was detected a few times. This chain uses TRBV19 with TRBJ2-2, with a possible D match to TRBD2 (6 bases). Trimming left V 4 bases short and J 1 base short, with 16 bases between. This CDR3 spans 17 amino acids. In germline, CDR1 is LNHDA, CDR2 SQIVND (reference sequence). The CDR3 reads CASSTYRDWKNTGELFF. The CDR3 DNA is TGTGCCAGTAGTACTTACCGGGACTGGAAGAACACCGGGGAGCTGTTTTTT.

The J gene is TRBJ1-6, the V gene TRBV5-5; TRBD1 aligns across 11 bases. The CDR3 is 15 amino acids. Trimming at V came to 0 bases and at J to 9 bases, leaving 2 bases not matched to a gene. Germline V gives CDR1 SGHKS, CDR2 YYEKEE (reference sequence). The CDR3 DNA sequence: TGTGCCAGCAGCTTGGGGACAGGGGGCGTTTCACCCCTCCACTTT. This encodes CASSLGTGGVSPLHF.

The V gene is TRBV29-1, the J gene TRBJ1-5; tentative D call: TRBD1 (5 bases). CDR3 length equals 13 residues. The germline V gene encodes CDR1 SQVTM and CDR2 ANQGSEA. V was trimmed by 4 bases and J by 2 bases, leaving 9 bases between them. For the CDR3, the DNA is TGCAGCGTTGCCAGGGAGGGCAATCAGCCCCAGCATTTT. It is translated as CSVAREGNQPQHF.

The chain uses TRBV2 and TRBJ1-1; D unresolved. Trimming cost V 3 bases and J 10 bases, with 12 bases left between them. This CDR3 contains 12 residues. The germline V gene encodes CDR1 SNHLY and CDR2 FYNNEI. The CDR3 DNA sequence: TGTGCCAGCAGTGAGGACGGAGGTCTAGCTTTCTTT. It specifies CASSEDGGLAFF.

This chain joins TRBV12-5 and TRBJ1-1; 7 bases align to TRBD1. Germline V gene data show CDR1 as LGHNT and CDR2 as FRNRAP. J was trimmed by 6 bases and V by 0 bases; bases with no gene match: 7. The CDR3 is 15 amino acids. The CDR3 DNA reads TGTGCTAGTGGTTTGGTAGGGGGCGCGGTGGCTGAAGCTTTCTTT. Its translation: CASGLVGGAVAEAFF. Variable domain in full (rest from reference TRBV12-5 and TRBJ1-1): DARVTQTPRHKVTEMGQEVTMRCQPILGHNTVFWYRQTMMQGLELLAYFRNRAPLDDSGMPKDRFSAEMPDATLATLKIQPSEPRDSAVYFCASGLVGGAVAEAFFGQGTRLTVV.

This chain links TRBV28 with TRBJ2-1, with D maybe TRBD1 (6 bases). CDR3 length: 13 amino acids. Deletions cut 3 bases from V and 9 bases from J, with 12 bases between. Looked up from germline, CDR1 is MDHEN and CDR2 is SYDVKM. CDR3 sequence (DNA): TGTGCCAGCAGTTTGGTGCAGGGGCTTGAGCAGTTCTTC. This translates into CASSLVQGLEQFF.

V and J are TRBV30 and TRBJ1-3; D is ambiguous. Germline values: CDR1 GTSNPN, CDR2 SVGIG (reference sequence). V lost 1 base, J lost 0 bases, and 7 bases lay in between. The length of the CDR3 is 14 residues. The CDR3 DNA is TGTGCCTGGAGTGATCTCCCCTCTGGAAACACCATATATTTT. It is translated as CAWSDLPSGNTIYF.

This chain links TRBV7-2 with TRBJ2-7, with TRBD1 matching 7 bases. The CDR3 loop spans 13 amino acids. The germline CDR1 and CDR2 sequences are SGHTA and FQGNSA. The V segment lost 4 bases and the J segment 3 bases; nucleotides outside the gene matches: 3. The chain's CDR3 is CASSSQGVYEQYF. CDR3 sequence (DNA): TGTGCCAGCAGCTCCCAGGGGGTCTACGAGCAGTACTTC. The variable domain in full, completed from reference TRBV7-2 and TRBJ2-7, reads GAGVSQSPSNKVTEKGKDVELRCDPISGHTALYWYRQSLGQGLEFLIYFQGNSAPDKSGLPSDRFSAERTGGSVSTLTIQRTQQEDSAVYLCASSSQGVYEQYFGPGTRLTVT.

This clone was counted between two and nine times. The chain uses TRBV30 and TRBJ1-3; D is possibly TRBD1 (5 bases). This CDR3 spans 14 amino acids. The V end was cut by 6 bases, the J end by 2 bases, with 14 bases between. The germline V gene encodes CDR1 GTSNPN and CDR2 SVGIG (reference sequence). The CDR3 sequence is CACNIREAGNTIYF. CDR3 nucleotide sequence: TGTGCCTGCAATATCAGGGAAGCTGGAAACACCATATATTTT.

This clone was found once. This CDR3 is CASSPRDRPYGYTF. CDR3 nucleotide sequence: TGTGCCAGCAGCCCCCGGGACAGACCCTATGGCTACACCTTC. The rearrangement uses TRBV5-4 and TRBJ1-2; TRBD1 matches at 7 bases. This CDR3 spans 14 amino acids. The germline CDR1 and CDR2 sequences are SGHNT and YYREEE (reference sequence). V was clipped by 4 bases and J by 4 bases; unmatched bases: 7.

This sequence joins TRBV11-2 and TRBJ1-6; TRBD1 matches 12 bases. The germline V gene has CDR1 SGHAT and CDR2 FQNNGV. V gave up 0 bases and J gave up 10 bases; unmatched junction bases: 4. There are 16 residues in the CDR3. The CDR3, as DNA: TGTGCCAGCAGCTTAGATGGGACAGGGGGCTCCTCACCCCTCCACTTT. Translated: CASSLDGTGGSSPLHF. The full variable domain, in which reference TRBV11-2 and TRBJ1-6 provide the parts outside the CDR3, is EAGVAQSPRYKIIEKRQSVAFWCNPISGHATLYWYQQILGQGPKLLIQFQNNGVVDDSQLPKDRFSAERLKGVDSTLKIQPAKLEDSAVYLCASSLDGTGGSSPLHFGNGTRLTVT.

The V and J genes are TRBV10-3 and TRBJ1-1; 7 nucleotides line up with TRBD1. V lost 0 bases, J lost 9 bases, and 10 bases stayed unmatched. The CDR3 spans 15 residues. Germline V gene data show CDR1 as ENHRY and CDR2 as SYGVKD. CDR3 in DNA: TGTGCCATCAGTGAGTCGGGGACAGAGTACACCAAAGCTTTCTTT. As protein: CAISESGTEYTKAFF.

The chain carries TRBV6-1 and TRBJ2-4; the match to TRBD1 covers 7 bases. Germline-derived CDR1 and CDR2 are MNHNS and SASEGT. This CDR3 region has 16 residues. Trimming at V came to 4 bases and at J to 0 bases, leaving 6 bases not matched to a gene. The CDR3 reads CASSVAGGIAKNIQYF. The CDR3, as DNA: TGTGCCAGCAGTGTGGCAGGGGGAATAGCCAAAAACATTCAGTACTTC.